The entry below describes one T cell receptor beta chain. Its recognized antigen is unknown. There are no base qualities to consult, and no much larger clone falls within one base. Preparation of the library involved 5' RACE. The instrument given in TCRdb is NextSeq 500. In the TCR library protocol, unique molecular identifiers were attached to individual cDNA molecules to correct for PCR bias and sequencing error. TCR alpha and beta chains were both sequenced, and the abundances of alpha and beta sequences in each sample were closely correlated with each other. In the paper's pipeline: Decombinator V4 was used to annotate the V gene, J gene and CDR3 of the TCR sequences. TCRs were defined as expanded if a significant change between any two time points was detected under a Poisson model with p below 0.0001. TCR abundances were normalised to the total number of TCRs sequenced per sample and were expressed as counts per million. MAIT TCRs were defined by TRAV1-2 paired with TRAJ12, TRAJ20 or TRAJ33, and iNKT TCRs by TRAV10 paired with TRAJ18. A search of VDJdb, accessed on 1 November 2021, was run for TCRs annotated to CMV, EBV and SARS-CoV-2, with TCRs annotated for multiple antigens excluded. TCRdb passed the public sequencing reads through fastp at Q25 and MiXCR, retaining productive beta sequences. Records with the same CDR3 protein are collapsed into one entry carrying the most frequent genes and DNA. TCRdb's processing, not the authors' own work, is the source of the V and J calls. Present in this sample are some 77,000 distinct CDR3 sequences, roughly 12% of which were seen just once. The ten largest clones capture about a sixth of the sample.

The CDR1 and CDR2 encoded by the germline V gene are SNHLY and FYNNEI. V and J are truncated by 1 base and 2 bases respectively, leaving an intervening sequence of 14 bases. From cysteine to phenylalanine, the CDR3 is 16 amino acids long. Just the 48-base CDR3 DNA is kept, in frame starting at base 1. The study was a case-control design nested within a healthcare worker cohort in London, UK, with weekly nasopharyngeal swab PCR tests and blood sampling. Between 23 and 31 March 2020, the week of the UK lockdown, healthcare workers were enrolled and then followed up weekly for as long as 16 weeks. This record belongs to a study of early T cells in non-severe SARS-CoV-2 infection (dated by TCRdb to the early 2020s). Notes on the research overall: Bulk RNA from unsorted whole blood was used for TCR sequencing, so alpha and beta chains could not be paired. What the research found in general, with its limitations: VDJdb matching was skewed toward anti-spike CD8 responses and likely underestimated virus-specific expansions, missing private and CD4 specificities.

The chain joins TRBV2 to TRBJ2-5; the D gene is not confidently resolved. This clonotype was obtained from an adult who was a healthcare worker with PCR-confirmed SARS-CoV-2 infection or an uninfected control (not recorded which). The donor label of this sample is uncertain. The sequencing here drew on whole blood, taken at baseline. The CDR3 corresponds to CASSEVVGRMQETQYF. The nucleotide sequence reads as follows: TGTGCCAGCAGTGAAGTCGTCGGACGGATGCAAGAGACCCAGTACTTC.